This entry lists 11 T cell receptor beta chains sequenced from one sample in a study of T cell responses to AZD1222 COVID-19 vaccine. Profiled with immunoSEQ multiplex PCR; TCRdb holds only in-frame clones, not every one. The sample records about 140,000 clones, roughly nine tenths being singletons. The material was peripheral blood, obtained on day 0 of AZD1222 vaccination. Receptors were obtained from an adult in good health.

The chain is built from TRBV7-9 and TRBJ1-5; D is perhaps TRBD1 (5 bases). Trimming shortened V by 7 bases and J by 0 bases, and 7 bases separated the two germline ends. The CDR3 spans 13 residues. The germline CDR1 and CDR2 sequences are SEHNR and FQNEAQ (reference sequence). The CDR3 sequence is CASTRDSNQPQHF. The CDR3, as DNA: TGTGCCAGCACCAGGGATAGCAATCAGCCCCAGCATTTT.

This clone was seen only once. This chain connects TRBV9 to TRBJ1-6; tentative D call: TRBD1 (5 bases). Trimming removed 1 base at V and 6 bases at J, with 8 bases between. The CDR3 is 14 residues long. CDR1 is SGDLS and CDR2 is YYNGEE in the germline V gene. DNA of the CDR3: TGTGCCAGCAGCGTAAGACAGCTTAATTCACCCCTCCACTTT. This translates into CASSVRQLNSPLHF.

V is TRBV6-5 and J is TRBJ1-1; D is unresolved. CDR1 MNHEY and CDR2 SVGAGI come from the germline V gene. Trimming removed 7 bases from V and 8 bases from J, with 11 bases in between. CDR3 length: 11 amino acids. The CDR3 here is CASTQGTEAFF. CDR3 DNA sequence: TGTGCCAGCACCCAAGGAACCGAAGCTTTCTTT.

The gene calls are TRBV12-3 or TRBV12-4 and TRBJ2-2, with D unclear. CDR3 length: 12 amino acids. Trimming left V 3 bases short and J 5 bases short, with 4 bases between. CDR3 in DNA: TGTGCCAGCAGTTTTACGACCGGGGAGCTGTTTTTT. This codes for CASSFTTGELFF.

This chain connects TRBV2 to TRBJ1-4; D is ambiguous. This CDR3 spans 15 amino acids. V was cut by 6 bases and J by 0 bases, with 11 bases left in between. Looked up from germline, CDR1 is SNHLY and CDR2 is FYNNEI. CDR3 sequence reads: CASRLHRTTNEKLFF. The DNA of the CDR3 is TGTGCCAGCAGGCTCCACAGAACAACTAATGAAAAACTGTTTTTT.

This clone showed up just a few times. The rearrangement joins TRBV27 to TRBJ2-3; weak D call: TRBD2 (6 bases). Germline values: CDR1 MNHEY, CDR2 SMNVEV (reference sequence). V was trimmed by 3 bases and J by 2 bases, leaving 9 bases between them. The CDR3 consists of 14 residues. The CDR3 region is CASSLRGYTDTQYF. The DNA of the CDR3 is TGTGCCAGCAGTTTGCGGGGATACACAGATACGCAGTATTTT.

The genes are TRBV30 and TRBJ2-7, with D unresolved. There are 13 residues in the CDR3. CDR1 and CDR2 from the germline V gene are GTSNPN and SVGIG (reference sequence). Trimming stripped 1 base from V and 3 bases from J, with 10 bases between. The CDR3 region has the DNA TGTGCCTGGAGTGCATTTAGGAGCTACGAGCAGTACTTC. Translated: CAWSAFRSYEQYF.

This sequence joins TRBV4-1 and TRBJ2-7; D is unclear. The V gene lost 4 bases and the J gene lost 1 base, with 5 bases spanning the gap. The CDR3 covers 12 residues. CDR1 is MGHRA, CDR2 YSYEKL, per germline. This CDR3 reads CASSRPSYEQYF. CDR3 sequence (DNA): TGCGCCAGCAGCCGCCCGTCCTACGAGCAGTACTTC.

The CDR3 protein is CASSFGRGFRGNEQFF. CDR3 sequence (DNA): TGCGCCAGCAGCTTCGGCAGAGGTTTTAGGGGCAATGAGCAGTTCTTC. The chain is built from TRBV5-1 and TRBJ2-1, with a tentative D call TRBD1 (5 bases). Germline CDR1 reads SGHRS; CDR2 reads YFSETQ. The CDR3 extends over 16 amino acids. V was shortened by 2 bases and J by 6 bases, with 18 bases between the two germline ends.

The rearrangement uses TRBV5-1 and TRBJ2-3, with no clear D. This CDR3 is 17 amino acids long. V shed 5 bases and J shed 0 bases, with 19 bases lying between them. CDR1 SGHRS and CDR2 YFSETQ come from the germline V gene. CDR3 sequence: CASRRFGATSSTDTQYF. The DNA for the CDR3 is TGCGCCAGCAGACGGTTTGGCGCTACGAGTAGCACAGATACGCAGTATTTT.

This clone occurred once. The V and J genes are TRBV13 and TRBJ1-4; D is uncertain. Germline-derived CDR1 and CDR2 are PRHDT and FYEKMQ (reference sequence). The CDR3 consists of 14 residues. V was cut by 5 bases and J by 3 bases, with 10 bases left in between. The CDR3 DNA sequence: TGTGCCAGCAGCAGAGGCGGGGCTAATGAAAAACTGTTTTTT. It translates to CASSRGGANEKLFF.